Shown below are 13 T cell receptor beta chains from a single sample sequenced in a study of T-cell reconstitution after alpha-beta-depleted transplantation in children (dated by TCRdb to 2015 to 2016). Libraries came from PCR. The data were produced on an Illumina HiSeq 2500. TCR libraries were prepared with molecular barcoding, using unique molecular identifiers to normalize TCRbeta repertoire quantification. TCRdb trimmed public reads at Q25 via fastp, called clones via MiXCR and kept in-frame beta chains. All rows with the same CDR3 protein become a single entry with the most common DNA and genes. The sample contains nearly 350,000 distinct CDR3 sequences, around 16% of them found a single time. Clones ranked in the top ten supply around 38% of the sample. The sample's treatment or condition label is to be understood as: allogeneic hematopoietic cell transplantation with graft depleted of TCRalphabeta T cells and CD19 B cells.

The sequencing used PBMCs, mostly from graft donor cells, collected 360 days after TCRalphabeta/CD19-depleted stem cell transplant. The receptors shown here come from a male patient between 2 and 15 years old who had a stem cell transplant for acute lymphoblastic leukemia, so the T cells may come from the graft donor.

The gene calls are TRBV24-1 and TRBJ2-5, with 8 bases that match TRBD1. This CDR3 has 18 amino acids. Trimming removed 12 bases from V and 4 bases from J; junction bases left unmatched: 24. Germline V gene sequence: CDR1 KGHDR, CDR2 SFDVKD. The CDR3 coding sequence is TGTGCCTCCGGGGTTCCGGGACAGGACGTATTCTGGTCAGAGACCCAGTACTTC. Residues: CASGVPGQDVFWSETQYF.

The chain combines TRBV24-1 with TRBJ2-1; TRBD1 might be the D (5 bases). Germline V gene data show CDR1 as KGHDR and CDR2 as SFDVKD. V lost 4 bases, J lost 0 bases, and 9 bases lay in between. This CDR3 contains 15 residues. The CDR3 sequence: CATSDLDSSYNEQFF. The CDR3 DNA reads as TGTGCCACCAGTGACCTCGACAGCTCCTACAATGAGCAGTTCTTC.

As concerns this clonotype: Given a much more abundant clone one base away, this may be a read error. The gene calls are TRBV5-6 and TRBJ1-5; D is unresolved. The CDR3 loop spans 12 amino acids. Germline V gives CDR1 SGHDT, CDR2 YYEEEE. DNA of the CDR3: TGTGCCAGCAGCTTGGCCAATAAGCCCCAGCATTTT. Translation: CASSLANKPQHF.

The DNA of the CDR3 is TGTGCCAGCACCACTACAGGGGCTGGAAACACCATATATTTT. Protein product: CASTTTGAGNTIYF. The rearrangement joins TRBV28 to TRBJ1-3, with 7 positions matching TRBD1. V lost 7 bases and J lost 2; bases outside the gene matches: 5. CDR1 and CDR2 (germline): MDHEN, SYDVKM. The CDR3 consists of 14 residues.

This clonotype was found a few times. This chain joins TRBV28 and TRBJ2-3; 7 nucleotides agree with TRBD2. With 3 bases clipped from V and 3 bases from J, the junction kept 6 bases outside the gene matches. This CDR3 region has 15 residues. From germline, CDR1 is MDHEN and CDR2 SYDVKM. The CDR3 coding sequence is TGTGCCAGCAGTTTCTTCAGGGAGGGGACAGATACGCAGTATTTT. It specifies CASSFFREGTDTQYF. Supplemented by reference TRBV28 and TRBJ2-3, the full variable domain reads DVKVTQSSRYLVKRTGEKVFLECVQDMDHENMFWYRQDPGLGLRLIYFSYDVKMKEKGDIPEGYSVSREKKERFSLILESASTNQTSMYLCASSFFREGTDTQYFGPGTRLTVL.

The chain uses TRBV20-1 and TRBJ1-2; a weak D match, TRBD1 (6 bases). The CDR3 contains 15 residues. From germline, CDR1 is DFQATT and CDR2 SNEGSKA (reference sequence). V lost 6 bases and J lost 8, with 25 bases in between. The CDR3 here is CSAARGALQGWGYTF. The CDR3 DNA is TGCAGTGCAGCCCGAGGGGCCCTACAGGGATGGGGCTACACCTTC.

This clonotype was seen many times. The chain carries TRBV6-5 and TRBJ2-7; 7 bases align to TRBD2. The V segment lost 0 bases and the J segment 2 bases; nucleotides outside the gene matches: 7. Per the germline V gene, CDR1 is MNHEY and CDR2 is SVGAGI. The CDR3 contains 16 residues. As DNA, the CDR3 is TGTGCCAGCAGTTACTCTCGGGTAGCGGGCGCCTACGAGCAGTACTTC. This translates into CASSYSRVAGAYEQYF.

Only a few counts were recorded for this clonotype. V usage is TRBV5-1 and J usage is TRBJ2-7; D is unclear. Trimming left V 0 bases short and J 3 bases short, with 22 bases between. The CDR3 spans 18 residues. Germline values: CDR1 SGHRS, CDR2 YFSETQ. Here the CDR3 DNA reads TGCGCCAGCAGCTTGGCCCCGCCATTTCAGGAACTCTACTACGAGCAGTACTTC. Its translation is CASSLAPPFQELYYEQYF.

The chain links TRBV12-3 or TRBV12-4 to TRBJ2-3; 15 nucleotides align to TRBD2. V dropped 5 bases and J dropped 0; count of bases not matched to a gene: 9. The length of the CDR3 is 19 residues. The CDR3 coding sequence is TGTGCCAGCAGTCCATTGGGACTAGCGGGAGGCACTAGCACAGATACGCAGTATTTT. Translated: CASSPLGLAGGTSTDTQYF.

The chain couples TRBV7-3 to TRBJ2-2; 13 bases are shared with TRBD2. The ends lost 5 bases at V and 0 bases at J; junction bases unmatched: 3. Germline CDR1 reads SGHTA; CDR2 reads FQGTGA. The CDR3 totals 17 residues. CDR3 protein: CASSMGLAGTNTGELFF. In DNA form, the CDR3 reads TGTGCCAGCAGCATGGGACTAGCGGGGACGAACACCGGGGAGCTGTTTTTT.

This clonotype was recorded once. The chain has TRBV6-1 and TRBJ2-1; 10 nucleotides match TRBD2. This CDR3 is built from 18 residues. The J segment lost 0 bases and the V segment lost 2 bases, leaving 7 bases of the junction unmatched. The V gene's germline CDR1 is MNHNS and CDR2 SASEGT. Here the CDR3 DNA reads TGTGCCAGCAGTGAACGGGGGACTAGCGAAAGCTCCTACAATGAGCAGTTCTTC. Protein: CASSERGTSESSYNEQFF.

Only a few counts were recorded for this clonotype. The chain employs TRBV14 and TRBJ2-1; either TRBD1 or TRBD2 may supply D (5 bases each). Trimming took off 1 base at V and 9 bases at J, with 16 bases between the two ends. This CDR3 comprises 15 residues. CDR1 SGHDN and CDR2 FVKESK come from the germline V gene. Written as DNA, the CDR3 is TGTGCCAGCAGCCAAGTAATGGGGGAGCACGGTGAGCAGTTCTTC. Amino acids: CASSQVMGEHGEQFF.

This clonotype was picked up many times. The gene calls are TRBV24-1 and TRBJ2-3, with D possibly matching TRBD1 (6 bases). Germline CDR1 and CDR2: KGHDR and SFDVKD. Trimming took 3 bases from V and 3 from J, leaving 15 bases between them. CDR3 length: 16 amino acids. This CDR3 is CATSDAEDRSTDTQYF. CDR3 DNA: TGTGCCACCAGTGATGCCGAGGACAGATCAACAGATACGCAGTATTTT.